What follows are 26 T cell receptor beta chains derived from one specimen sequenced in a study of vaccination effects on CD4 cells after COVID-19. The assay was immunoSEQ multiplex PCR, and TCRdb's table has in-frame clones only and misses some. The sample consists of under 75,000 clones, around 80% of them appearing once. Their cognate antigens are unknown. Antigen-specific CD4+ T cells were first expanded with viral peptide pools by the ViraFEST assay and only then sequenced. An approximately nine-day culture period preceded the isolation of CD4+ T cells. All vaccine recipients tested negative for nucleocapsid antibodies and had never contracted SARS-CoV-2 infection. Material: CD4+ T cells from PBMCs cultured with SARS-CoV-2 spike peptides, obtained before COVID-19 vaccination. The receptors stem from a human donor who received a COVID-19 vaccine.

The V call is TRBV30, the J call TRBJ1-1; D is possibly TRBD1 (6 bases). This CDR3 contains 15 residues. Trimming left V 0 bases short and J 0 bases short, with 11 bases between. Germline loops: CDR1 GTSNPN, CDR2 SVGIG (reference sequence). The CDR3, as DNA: TGTGCCTGGAGTGTCGGGGGCTGGATGAACACTGAAGCTTTCTTT. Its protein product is CAWSVGGWMNTEAFF.

CDR3 region: CASSSSWGANYGYTF. In DNA, the CDR3 is TGTGCCAGCAGTTCGAGCTGGGGGGCAAACTATGGCTACACCTTC. The rearrangement joins TRBV7-2 to TRBJ1-2; TRBD1 might be the D (6 bases). The CDR3 runs 15 residues. V shed 6 bases and J shed 2 bases, with 16 bases lying between them. Germline values: CDR1 SGHTA, CDR2 FQGNSA.

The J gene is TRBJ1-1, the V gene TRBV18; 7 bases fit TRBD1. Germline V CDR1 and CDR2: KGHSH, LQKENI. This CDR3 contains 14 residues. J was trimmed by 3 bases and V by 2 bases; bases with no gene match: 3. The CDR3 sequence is CASSPRGQDTEAFF. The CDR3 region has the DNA TGTGCCAGCTCACCAAGGGGGCAGGACACTGAAGCTTTCTTT. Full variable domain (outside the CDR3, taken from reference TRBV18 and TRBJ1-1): NAGVMQNPRHLVRRRGQEARLRCSPMKGHSHVYWYRQLPEEGLKFMVYLQKENIIDESGMPKERFSAEFPKEGPSILRIQQVVRGDSAAYFCASSPRGQDTEAFFGQGTRLTVV.

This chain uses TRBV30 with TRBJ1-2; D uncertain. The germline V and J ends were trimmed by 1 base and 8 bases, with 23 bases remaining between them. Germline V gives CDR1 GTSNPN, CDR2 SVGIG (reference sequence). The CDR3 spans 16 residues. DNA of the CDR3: TGTGCCTGGAGTGCGCCACCCCTCCCTTGGACGCTAGGCTACACCTTC. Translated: CAWSAPPLPWTLGYTF.

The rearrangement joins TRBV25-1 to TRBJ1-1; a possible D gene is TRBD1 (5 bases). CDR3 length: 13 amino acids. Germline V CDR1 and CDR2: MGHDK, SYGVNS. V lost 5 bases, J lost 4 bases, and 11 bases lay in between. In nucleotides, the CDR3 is TGTGCCAGCAGTTTAATGAGGGGCACTGAAGCTTTCTTT. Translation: CASSLMRGTEAFF.

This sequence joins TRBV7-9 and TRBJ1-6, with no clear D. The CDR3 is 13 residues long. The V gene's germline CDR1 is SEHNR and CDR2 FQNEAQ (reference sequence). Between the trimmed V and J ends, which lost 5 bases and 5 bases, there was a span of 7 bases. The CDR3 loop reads CASSPGDNSPLHF. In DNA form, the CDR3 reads TGTGCCAGCAGCCCGGGTGATAATTCACCCCTCCACTTT.

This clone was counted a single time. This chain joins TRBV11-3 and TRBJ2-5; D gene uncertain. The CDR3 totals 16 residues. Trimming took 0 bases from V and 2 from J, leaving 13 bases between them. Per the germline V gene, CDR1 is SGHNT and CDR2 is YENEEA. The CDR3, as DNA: TGTGCCAGCAGCTTAGATTTCCCGGCAGCACAAGAGACCCAGTACTTC. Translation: CASSLDFPAAQETQYF.

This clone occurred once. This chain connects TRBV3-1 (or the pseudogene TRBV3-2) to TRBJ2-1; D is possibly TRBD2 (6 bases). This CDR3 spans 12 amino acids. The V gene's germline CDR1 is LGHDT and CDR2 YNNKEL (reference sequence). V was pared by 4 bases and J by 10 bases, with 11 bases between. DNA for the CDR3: TGTGCCAGCAGCCTCCTCCGGGGGGAGCAGTTCTTC. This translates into CASSLLRGEQFF.

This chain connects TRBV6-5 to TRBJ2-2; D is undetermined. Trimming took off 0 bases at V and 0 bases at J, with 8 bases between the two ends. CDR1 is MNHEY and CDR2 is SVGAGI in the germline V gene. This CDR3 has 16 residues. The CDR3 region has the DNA TGTGCCAGCAGTTACTCCCCCGGGTCGAACACCGGGGAGCTGTTTTTT. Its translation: CASSYSPGSNTGELFF.

CDR3 residues: CATSAFKTQYF. DNA for the CDR3: TGTGCCACCAGTGCCTTCAAAACGCAGTATTTT. The rearrangement links TRBV24-1 to TRBJ2-3; D is unclear. The CDR3 loop spans 11 amino acids. Germline V gene data show CDR1 as KGHDR and CDR2 as SFDVKD. The V and J ends lost 5 bases and 9 bases respectively, with 8 bases between them.

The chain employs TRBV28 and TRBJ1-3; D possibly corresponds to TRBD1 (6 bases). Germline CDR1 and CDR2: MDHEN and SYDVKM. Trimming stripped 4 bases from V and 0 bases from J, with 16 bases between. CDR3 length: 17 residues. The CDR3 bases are TGTGCCAGCAGTTCTCCCGCGGACAGTCACTCTGGAAACACCATATATTTT. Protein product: CASSSPADSHSGNTIYF. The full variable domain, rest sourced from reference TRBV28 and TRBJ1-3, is DVKVTQSSRYLVKRTGEKVFLECVQDMDHENMFWYRQDPGLGLRLIYFSYDVKMKEKGDIPEGYSVSREKKERFSLILESASTNQTSMYLCASSSPADSHSGNTIYFGEGSWLTVV.

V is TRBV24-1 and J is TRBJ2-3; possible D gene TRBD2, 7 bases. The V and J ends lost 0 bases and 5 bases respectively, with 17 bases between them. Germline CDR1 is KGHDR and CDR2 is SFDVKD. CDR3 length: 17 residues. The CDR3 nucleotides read TGTGCCACCAGTGATTTGTCCTCCCGGGGGGCGGTAGATACGCAGTATTTT. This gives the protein CATSDLSSRGAVDTQYF.

The CDR3 spells CSASRTAGTEAFF. CDR3 DNA sequence: TGCAGTGCTAGTAGGACCGCGGGGACTGAAGCTTTCTTT. The V and J genes are TRBV20-1 and TRBJ1-1; D is uncertain. The V and J ends lost 3 bases and 5 bases respectively, with 13 bases between them. CDR1 DFQATT and CDR2 SNEGSKA come from the germline V gene (reference sequence). The CDR3 runs to 13 residues.

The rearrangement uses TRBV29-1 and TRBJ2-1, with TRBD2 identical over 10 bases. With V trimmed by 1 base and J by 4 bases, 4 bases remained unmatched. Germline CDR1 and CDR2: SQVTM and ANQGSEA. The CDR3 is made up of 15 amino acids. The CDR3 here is CSVEGQRGGYNEQFF. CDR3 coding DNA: TGCAGCGTTGAAGGGCAGCGGGGGGGATACAATGAGCAGTTCTTC.

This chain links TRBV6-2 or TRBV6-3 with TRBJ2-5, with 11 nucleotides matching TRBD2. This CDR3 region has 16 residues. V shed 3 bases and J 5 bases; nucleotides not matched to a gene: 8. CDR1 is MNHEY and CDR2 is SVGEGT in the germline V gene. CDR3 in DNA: TGTGCCAGCAGTTATCATAGCGGGGGGGCCGGGGAGACCCAGTACTTC. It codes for CASSYHSGGAGETQYF.

The CDR3 region has the DNA TGTGCCAGCAGCGTATCCGAGCTGCTTGAAGCTTTCTTT. Translation: CASSVSELLEAFF. The chain uses TRBV9 and TRBJ1-1; no reliable D call. V lost 1 base, J lost 7 bases, and 11 bases lay in between. The germline CDR1 and CDR2 sequences are SGDLS and YYNGEE. This CDR3 contains 13 residues.

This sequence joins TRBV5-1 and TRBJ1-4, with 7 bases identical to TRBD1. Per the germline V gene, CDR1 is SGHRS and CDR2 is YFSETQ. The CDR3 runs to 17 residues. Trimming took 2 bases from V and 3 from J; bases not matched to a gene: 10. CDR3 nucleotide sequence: TGCGCCAGCAGCTTCGGGACAGTAACAGCCCCTAATGAAAAACTGTTTTTT. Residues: CASSFGTVTAPNEKLFF.

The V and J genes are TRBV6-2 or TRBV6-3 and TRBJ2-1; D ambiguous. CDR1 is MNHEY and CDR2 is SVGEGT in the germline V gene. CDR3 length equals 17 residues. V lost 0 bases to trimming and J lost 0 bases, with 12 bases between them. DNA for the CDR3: TGTGCCAGCAGTTACTCGAAACGGCCGAGCTCCTACAATGAGCAGTTCTTC. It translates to CASSYSKRPSSYNEQFF.

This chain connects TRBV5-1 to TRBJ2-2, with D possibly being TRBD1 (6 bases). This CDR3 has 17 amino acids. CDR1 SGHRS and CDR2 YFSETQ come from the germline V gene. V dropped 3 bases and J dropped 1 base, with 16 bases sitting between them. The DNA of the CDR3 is TGCGCCAGCAGCTCGGCTACCGGGACACGGAACACCGGGGAGCTGTTTTTT. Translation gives CASSSATGTRNTGELFF. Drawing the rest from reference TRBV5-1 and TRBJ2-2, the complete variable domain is KAGVTQTPRYLIKTRGQQVTLSCSPISGHRSVSWYQQTPGQGLQFLFEYFSETQRNKGNFPGRFSGRQFSNSRSEMNVSTLELGDSALYLCASSSATGTRNTGELFFGEGSRLTVL.

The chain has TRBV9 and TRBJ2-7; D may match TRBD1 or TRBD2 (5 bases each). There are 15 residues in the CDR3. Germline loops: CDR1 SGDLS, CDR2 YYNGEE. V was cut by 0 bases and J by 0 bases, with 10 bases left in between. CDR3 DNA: TGTGCCAGCAGCGTAGGTTCAGGGAGCTCCTACGAGCAGTACGTC. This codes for CASSVGSGSSYEQYV.

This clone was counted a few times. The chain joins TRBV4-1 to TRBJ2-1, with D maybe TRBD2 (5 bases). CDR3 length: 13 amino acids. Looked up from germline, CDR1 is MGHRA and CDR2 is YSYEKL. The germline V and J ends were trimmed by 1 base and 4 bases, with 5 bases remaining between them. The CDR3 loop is CASSQGGYNEQFF. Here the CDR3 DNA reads TGCGCCAGCAGCCAAGGCGGGTACAATGAGCAGTTCTTC.

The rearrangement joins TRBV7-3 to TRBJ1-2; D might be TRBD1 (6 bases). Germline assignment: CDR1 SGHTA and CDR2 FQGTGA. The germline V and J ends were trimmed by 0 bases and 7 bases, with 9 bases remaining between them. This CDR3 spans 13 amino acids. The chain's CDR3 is CASSLTQGAGYTF. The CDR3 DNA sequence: TGTGCCAGCAGCTTAACACAGGGTGCTGGCTACACCTTC.

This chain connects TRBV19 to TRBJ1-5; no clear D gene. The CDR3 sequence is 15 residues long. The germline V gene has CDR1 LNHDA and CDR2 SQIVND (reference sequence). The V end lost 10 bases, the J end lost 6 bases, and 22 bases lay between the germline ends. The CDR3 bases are TGTGCCACTTCGATCGTCCAGAACCTAGGTCAGCCCCAGCATTTT. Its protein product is CATSIVQNLGQPQHF.

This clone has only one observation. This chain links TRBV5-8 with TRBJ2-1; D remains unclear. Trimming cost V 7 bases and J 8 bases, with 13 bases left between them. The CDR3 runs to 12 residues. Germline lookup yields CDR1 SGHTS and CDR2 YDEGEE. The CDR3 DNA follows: TGTGCCAGCCCCGGGTTCCGCCATGAGCAGTTCTTC. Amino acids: CASPGFRHEQFF.

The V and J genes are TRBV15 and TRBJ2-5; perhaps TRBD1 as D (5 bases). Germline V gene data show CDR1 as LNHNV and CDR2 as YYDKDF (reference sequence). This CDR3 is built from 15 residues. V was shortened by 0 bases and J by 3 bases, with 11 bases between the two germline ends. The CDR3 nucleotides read TGTGCCACCAGCAGAGATCATGGGGCCGAAGAGACCCAGTACTTC. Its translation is CATSRDHGAEETQYF.

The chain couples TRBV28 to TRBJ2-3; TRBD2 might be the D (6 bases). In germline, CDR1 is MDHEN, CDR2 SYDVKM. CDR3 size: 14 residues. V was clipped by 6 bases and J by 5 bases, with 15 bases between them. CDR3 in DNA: TGTGCCAGCAGCCCCCCGGGACTGCAAGATACGCAGTATTTT. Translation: CASSPPGLQDTQYF.